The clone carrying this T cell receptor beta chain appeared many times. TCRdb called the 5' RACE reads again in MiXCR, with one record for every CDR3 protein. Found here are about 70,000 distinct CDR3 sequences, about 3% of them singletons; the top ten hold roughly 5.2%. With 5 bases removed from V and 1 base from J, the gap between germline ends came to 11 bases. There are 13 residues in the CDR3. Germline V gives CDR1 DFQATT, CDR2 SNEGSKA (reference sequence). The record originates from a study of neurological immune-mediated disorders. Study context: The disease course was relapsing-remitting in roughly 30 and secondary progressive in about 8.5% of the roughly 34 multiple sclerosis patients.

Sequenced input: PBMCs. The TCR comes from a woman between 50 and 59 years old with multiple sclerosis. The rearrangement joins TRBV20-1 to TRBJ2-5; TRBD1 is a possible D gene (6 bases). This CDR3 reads CSAVSTGQETQYF. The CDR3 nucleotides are TGCAGTGCTGTATCGACAGGCCAAGAGACCCAGTACTTC.